The sequence of this T cell receptor (beta chain) was determined in a study of blood T cell repertoires in COVID-19. Whole-study context: Specimens from acute and convalescent COVID-19 originated in the United States, Italy and Spain. Sample material is recorded as cDNA or gDNA derived from T cells, B-cell-depleted T cells, or PBMCs.

Study processing details: Amplification of reference gene primers provided the estimated nucleated cell counts. Libraries were prepared by immunoSEQ multiplex PCR; TCRdb keeps only in-frame clonotypes and omits some of them. For V, J and clone size, that table is used; D and trimming come from the DNA. Among some 97,000 clones listed, 85% were seen once. V gave up 0 bases and J gave up 1 base, with 11 bases separating them. Germline V gene lookup returns CDR1 LNHNV and CDR2 YYDKDF (reference sequence). There are 16 residues in the CDR3. What was sequenced was peripheral blood. This clonotype was sampled from a man aged 45-65 years with active or convalescent COVID-19. The V call is TRBV15, the J call TRBJ2-3; possible D gene TRBD2, 5 bases. CDR3 residues: CATSRERPGGTDTQYF. The CDR3 DNA follows: TGTGCCACCAGCAGAGAGCGGCCCGGGGGCACAGATACGCAGTATTTT.